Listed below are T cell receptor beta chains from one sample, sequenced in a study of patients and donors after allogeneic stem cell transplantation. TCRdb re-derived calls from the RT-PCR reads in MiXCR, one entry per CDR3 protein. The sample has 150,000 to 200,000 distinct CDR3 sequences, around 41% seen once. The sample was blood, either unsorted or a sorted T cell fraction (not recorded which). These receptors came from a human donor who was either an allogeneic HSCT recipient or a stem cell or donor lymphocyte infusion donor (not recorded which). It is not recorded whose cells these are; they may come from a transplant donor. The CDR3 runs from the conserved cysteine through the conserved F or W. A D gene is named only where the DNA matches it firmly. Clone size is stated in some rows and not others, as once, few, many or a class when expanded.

CSAREGVAVPTRNEQFF | TGCAGTGCTAGAGAGGGAGTAGCGGTACCCACTAGAAATGAGCAGTTCTTC | 17 | few | . | TRBJ2-1 | TRBV20-1
CASSLTEGKNYGYTF | TGTGCCAGCAGTTTAACAGAGGGAAAGAACTATGGCTACACCTTC | 15 | few | . | TRBJ1-2 | TRBV27
CSASGGTLRNQPQHF | TGCAGTGCTTCAGGGGGAACCCTCAGAAATCAGCCCCAGCATTTT | 15 | few | TRBD1 | TRBJ1-5 | TRBV20-1
CASSLVGGRAFF | TGTGCCAGCAGTTTGGTAGGGGGAAGAGCTTTCTTT | 12 | few | . | TRBJ1-1 | TRBV27
CASSLGVPHYNEQFF | TGTGCCAGCAGCTTAGGTGTCCCTCATTACAATGAGCAGTTCTTC | 15 | . | . | TRBJ2-1 | TRBV7-2
CASSPRGGRPADTQYF | TGTGCCAGCAGCCCGAGGGGCGGGAGGCCGGCAGATACGCAGTATTTT | 16 | . | TRBD2 | TRBJ2-3 | TRBV12-3/TRBV12-4
CASSIYAGGPHNEQFF | TGTGCCAGTAGTATATACGCGGGAGGGCCGCATAATGAGCAGTTCTTC | 16 | . | TRBD2 | TRBJ2-1 | TRBV19
CASSQDSGSQGPYGYTF | TGCGCCAGCAGCCAAGATAGTGGTTCCCAGGGACCCTATGGCTACACCTTC | 17 | . | . | TRBJ1-2 | TRBV4-3
CASRPASYEQYF | TGTGCCAGCAGGCCTGCCTCCTACGAGCAGTACTTC | 12 | . | . | TRBJ2-7 | TRBV6-6
CASSEVSSYNEQFF | TGTGCCAGCTCAGAGGTTAGCTCCTACAATGAGCAGTTCTTC | 14 | . | . | TRBJ2-1 | TRBV18
CASSYNSGSRDNEQFF | TGTGCCAGCAGTTATAATAGCGGGAGTCGAGACAATGAGCAGTTCTTC | 16 | . | TRBD2 | TRBJ2-1 | TRBV6-2/TRBV6-3
CASSLAPTTGKGTEAFF | TGTGCCAGCAGTTTAGCCCCTACCACAGGGAAAGGGACTGAAGCTTTCTTT | 17 | few | . | TRBJ1-1 | TRBV12-3/TRBV12-4
CASSQTGGMNTEAFF | TGTGCCAGCAGTCAGACAGGGGGTATGAACACTGAAGCTTTCTTT | 15 | few | TRBD1 | TRBJ1-1 | TRBV12-3/TRBV12-4
CASTPGYEQYF | TGTGCCAGCACACCGGGTTACGAGCAGTACTTC | 11 | . | . | TRBJ2-7 | TRBV12-3/TRBV12-4
CASRDRLYSNQPQHF | TGTGCCAGCAGGGACAGATTATATAGCAATCAGCCCCAGCATTTT | 15 | . | . | TRBJ1-5 | TRBV4-2
CASSPLAERSGNTIYF | TGTGCCAGCAGTCCCCTCGCGGAGCGCTCTGGAAACACCATATATTTT | 16 | . | . | TRBJ1-3 | TRBV12-3/TRBV12-4
CASIHRGSDTDTQYF | TGTGCCAGCATCCACAGGGGCTCGGACACAGATACGCAGTATTTT | 15 | . | TRBD1 | TRBJ2-3 | TRBV6-2/TRBV6-3
CASSLRGRDTEAFF | TGTGCCAGCAGCTTACGGGGGCGCGACACTGAAGCTTTCTTT | 14 | . | . | TRBJ1-1 | TRBV7-9
CASSPPGLAFYNEQFF | TGTGCCAGCAGTCCCCCGGGACTAGCGTTCTACAATGAGCAGTTCTTC | 16 | . | TRBD2 | TRBJ2-1 | TRBV12-3/TRBV12-4
CASTDSAGFDSPLHF | TGTGCCAGCACCGACTCGGCGGGGTTTGATTCACCCCTCCACTTT | 15 | . | . | TRBJ1-6 | TRBV11-2
CATSGGTGPSYGYTF | TGTGCCACCAGTGGGGGGACAGGGCCTTCCTATGGCTACACCTTC | 15 | . | TRBD1 | TRBJ1-2 | TRBV24-1
CASSLASGGIQPQHF | TGTGCCAGCAGTTTAGCTTCCGGGGGGATTCAGCCCCAGCATTTT | 15 | . | . | TRBJ1-5 | TRBV28
CASSEGEVELADTQYF | TGTGCCAGCAGTGAAGGGGAGGTCGAGCTGGCAGATACGCAGTATTTT | 16 | . | . | TRBJ2-3 | TRBV2
CASSRQGTGNTIYF | TGTGCCAGCAGCCGTCAGGGGACTGGAAACACCATATATTTT | 14 | . | . | TRBJ1-3 | TRBV9
CSARRGGTNTEAFF | TGCAGTGCTAGGCGGGGTGGGACAAACACTGAAGCTTTCTTT | 14 | few | . | TRBJ1-1 | TRBV20-1
CASSVEPMNTGELFF | TGTGCCAGCAGTGTGGAACCGATGAACACCGGGGAGCTGTTTTTT | 15 | . | . | TRBJ2-2 | TRBV6-4
CASSEEGGRGSYGYTF | TGTGCCAGCAGTGAGGAGGGTGGCAGGGGTTCCTATGGCTACACCTTC | 16 | few | . | TRBJ1-2 | TRBV2
CASRPEVRLNTEAFF | TGTGCCAGCCGTCCGGAGGTCCGGTTGAACACTGAAGCTTTCTTT | 15 | . | . | TRBJ1-1 | TRBV28